Listed here are 21 T cell receptor beta chains from one sample, sequenced in a study of Ad26.COV2.S vaccination and SARS-CoV-2 variants. Clones were read by immunoSEQ multiplex PCR, and TCRdb kept only the in-frame ones, dropping some. Here the sample spans 500,000 or so clones, 89% being singletons. Treatment reported: over 15 received Ad26.COV2.S at low or high dose, single or two shots; about five received placebo; per-sample allocation not given. Samples analyzed were those drawn on day 63 after the first vaccine or placebo injection. The sequencing here drew on peripheral blood, taken in a trial of Ad26.COV2.S vaccine versus placebo. The origin of the receptors is a person aged 18-65 years who received the Ad26.COV2.S COVID-19 vaccine or a placebo.

The chain combines TRBV18 with TRBJ1-5, with D possibly being TRBD1 (6 bases). This CDR3 region has 14 residues. V gave up 2 bases and J gave up 5 bases, with 10 bases separating them. The germline V gene has CDR1 KGHSH and CDR2 LQKENI. CDR3 DNA sequence: TGTGCCAGCTCACCAAGGGGGGGCGATCAGCCCCAGCATTTT. This gives the protein CASSPRGGDQPQHF.

The chain couples TRBV4-3 to TRBJ2-1, with D unresolved. In germline, CDR1 is LGHNA, CDR2 YSLEER. The CDR3 runs 14 residues. The V gene lost 0 bases and the J gene lost 7 bases, with 10 bases spanning the gap. Here the CDR3 DNA reads TGCGCCAGCAGCCAAGACAACTTATTAAATGAGCAGTTCTTC. It yields the protein CASSQDNLLNEQFF.

The rearrangement joins TRBV29-1 to TRBJ2-1, with D perhaps TRBD1 or TRBD2 (5 bases each). The CDR3 consists of 14 residues. The germline V gene encodes CDR1 SQVTM and CDR2 ANQGSEA. The germline V and J ends were trimmed by 7 bases and 2 bases, with 15 bases remaining between them. CDR3 amino acids: CSAGGRVPYNEQFF. CDR3 in DNA: TGCAGCGCTGGAGGCAGGGTACCCTACAATGAGCAGTTCTTC.

The CDR3 DNA follows: TGTGCCAGCAGCCTCAGGGGGTATAATTCACCCCTCCACTTT. Translating gives CASSLRGYNSPLHF. The chain is built from TRBV7-9 and TRBJ1-6; TRBD1 matches at 7 bases. CDR3 length equals 14 residues. From germline, CDR1 is SEHNR and CDR2 FQNEAQ (reference sequence). After removal of 5 bases from V and 4 bases from J, the junction contained 2 bases not matched to a gene.

CDR3 amino acids: CASSPGQSYEQYF. CDR3 DNA sequence: TGTGCCAGCAGTCCCGGACAATCCTACGAGCAGTACTTC. V gene TRBV27 combines with J gene TRBJ2-7; TRBD1 is a possible D gene (5 bases). This CDR3 has 13 amino acids. The germline gives CDR1 MNHEY, CDR2 SMNVEV (reference sequence). Trimming removed 5 bases from V and 1 base from J, with 9 bases in between.

A remark on this clone: Other DNA sequences in this specimen translate into the identical CDR3. The chain joins TRBV6-5 to TRBJ1-2; no firm D call. Trimming cost V 6 bases and J 4 bases, with 12 bases left between them. The CDR3 sequence is 13 residues long. Germline values: CDR1 MNHEY, CDR2 SVGAGI. In nucleotides, the CDR3 is TGTGCCAGCAGCCCCGGACGTATCTATGGCTACACCTTC. Amino acids: CASSPGRIYGYTF.

The chain uses TRBV18 and TRBJ2-7; TRBD2 aligns across 11 bases. CDR1 KGHSH and CDR2 LQKENI come from the germline V gene. This CDR3 is built from 14 residues. Trimming cost V 5 bases and J 4 bases; bases outside gene matches: 4. CDR3 loop: CASSFTSGRYEQYV. CDR3 nucleotide sequence: TGTGCCAGCTCATTTACTAGCGGGAGATACGAGCAGTACGTC.

The chain combines TRBV9 with TRBJ2-5; D remains unclear. Germline lookup yields CDR1 SGDLS and CDR2 YYNGEE. The ends were cut back, 0 bases at V and 0 bases at J, with 12 bases in the middle. The CDR3 is made up of 16 amino acids. The CDR3 bases are TGTGCCAGCAGCGTAGCTGCCATAGACCACCAAGAGACCCAGTACTTC. Translating it yields CASSVAAIDHQETQYF.

The gene calls are TRBV6-4 and TRBJ2-3; no firm D call. The V and J ends lost 0 bases and 10 bases respectively, with 14 bases between them. From germline, CDR1 is MRHNA and CDR2 SNTAGT. The CDR3 runs to 14 residues. CDR3 nucleotide sequence: TGTGCCAGCAGTGACTCCCCACCCAAACGGGCGCAGTATTTT. It codes for CASSDSPPKRAQYF.

This chain joins TRBV9 and TRBJ2-7; 8 positions match TRBD1. Germline lookup yields CDR1 SGDLS and CDR2 YYNGEE. The CDR3 covers 14 residues. V lost 7 bases, J lost 4 bases, and 10 bases stayed unmatched. Written as DNA, the CDR3 is TGTGCCAGCGCCATTAGTGGGACAGGTTACGAGCAGTACTTC. Amino acids: CASAISGTGYEQYF.

This chain links TRBV27 with TRBJ1-4; 7 nucleotides match TRBD1. This CDR3 is built from 14 residues. J gave up 4 bases and V 6 bases, and 5 bases lay outside the gene matches. Germline V CDR1 and CDR2: MNHEY, SMNVEV (reference sequence). The CDR3 region has the DNA TGTGCCAGCAGCCTCAGGGGGGATAATGAAAAACTGTTTTTT. It is translated as CASSLRGDNEKLFF.

J is TRBJ1-5 and V is TRBV27; 8 bases map to TRBD1. In germline, CDR1 is MNHEY, CDR2 SMNVEV (reference sequence). This CDR3 is 17 amino acids long. Trimming took 5 bases from V and 7 from J; bases not matched to a gene: 16. CDR3: CASSLLHTGGESQPQHF. CDR3 bases: TGTGCCAGCAGTCTTCTTCACACAGGGGGGGAAAGCCAGCCCCAGCATTTT.

This chain joins TRBV7-9 and TRBJ2-2; D is uncertain. The CDR3 runs 14 residues. The germline gives CDR1 SEHNR, CDR2 FQNEAQ (reference sequence). Trimming removed 2 bases from V and 1 base from J, with 5 bases in between. The CDR3 spells CASSLSENTGELFF. The CDR3 coding sequence is TGTGCCAGCAGCTTATCAGAGAACACCGGGGAGCTGTTTTTT.

Points on this clone: Germline is not matched at one junction end, which may reflect a read error. The rearrangement joins TRBV7-7 to TRBJ1-4, with D possibly TRBD1 on 5 matching bases. The CDR3 spans 13 residues. CDR1 and CDR2 (germline): SSHAT, FNYEAQ (reference sequence). CDR3 coding DNA: TGTGCTAGCAGCTGGGGGATTAATGAAAAACTGTTTTTT. Translation gives CASSWGINEKLFF.

The chain couples TRBV11-2 to TRBJ1-1; D is possibly TRBD1 (6 bases). CDR3 length equals 17 residues. Germline V gives CDR1 SGHAT, CDR2 FQNNGV. Trimming stripped 1 base from V and 0 bases from J, with 15 bases between. The CDR3 bases are TGTGCCAGCAGCTTAGGAGGGGGTTTGGAAGTGAACACTGAAGCTTTCTTT. Its translation is CASSLGGGLEVNTEAFF.

The chain is built from TRBV9 and TRBJ2-1, with TRBD2 matching over 7 bases. This CDR3 is built from 15 residues. Per germline, CDR1 SGDLS and CDR2 YYNGEE. The ends lost 3 bases at V and 6 bases at J; junction bases unmatched: 9. CDR3 DNA: TGTGCCAGCAGCGCTAGCGGAACACCGGGCAATGAGCAGTTCTTC. Its translation: CASSASGTPGNEQFF.

J is TRBJ2-1 and V is TRBV6-5, with 10 bases matching TRBD1. This CDR3 is 15 amino acids long. In germline, CDR1 is MNHEY, CDR2 SVGAGI. Unmatched junction bases numbered 5, after V lost 6 bases and J lost 3 bases. The CDR3 spells CASSRWTGGYNEQFF. CDR3 nucleotide sequence: TGTGCCAGCAGCAGATGGACAGGGGGCTACAATGAGCAGTTCTTC.

The CDR3 DNA is TGTGCCAGCAGTGACCTCGTGGGTAGGGTGAGCTTTGAGGCTTTCTTT. Translated, it gives CASSDLVGRVSFEAFF. The V and J genes are TRBV6-1 and TRBJ1-1; D gene uncertain. This CDR3 contains 16 residues. Germline V gene lookup returns CDR1 MNHNS and CDR2 SASEGT. V lost 3 bases to trimming and J lost 11 bases, with 25 bases between them.

This chain uses TRBV7-3 with TRBJ2-7; 13 bases agree with TRBD2. CDR3 length: 19 amino acids. V lost 1 base and J lost 2; bases outside the gene matches: 11. CDR1 and CDR2 (germline): SGHTA, FQGTGA. The CDR3 sequence: CASSLILTSGRAPAYEQYV. CDR3 coding DNA: TGTGCCAGCAGCTTAATCCTCACTAGCGGGAGGGCCCCAGCCTACGAGCAGTACGTC.

This clone showed up just once. The chain recombines TRBV4-3 with TRBJ1-1, with D unresolved. Trimming stripped 0 bases from V and 6 bases from J, with 11 bases between. The CDR3 spans 14 residues. Per germline, CDR1 LGHNA and CDR2 YSLEER. The CDR3 DNA follows: TGCGCCAGCAGCCAAGACCCCGGCGGGGCTGAAGCTTTCTTT. Protein product: CASSQDPGGAEAFF.

The chain is built from TRBV30 and TRBJ1-2; TRBD1 aligns across 8 bases. The CDR3 is made up of 14 amino acids. J was trimmed by 7 bases and V by 5 bases; bases with no gene match: 12. Germline CDR1 reads GTSNPN; CDR2 reads SVGIG (reference sequence). CDR3 DNA: TGTGCCTGGGTGGGCCCGGGACAGGCGTCTGGCTACACCTTC. It yields the protein CAWVGPGQASGYTF.